This paragraph covers one T cell receptor (beta chain) sequence. The junction differs from germline at one of its ends, possibly a read error. The CDR3 totals 15 residues. The germline CDR1 and CDR2 sequences are SGHRS and YFSETQ. These data come from a study of blood T cell repertoires in COVID-19. The table came from immunoSEQ multiplex PCR; TCRdb's copy has only in-frame clones and leaves some out. The table shows roughly 250,000 clones, with approximately 88% occurring only once. This sequence joins TRBV5-1 and TRBJ2-1; TRBD2 matches 8 bases. Sequencing used PBMCs or T cells enriched from blood (not recorded which). The source of this sequence is a woman in her 40s who had been exposed to COVID-19. The CDR3 DNA sequence: TGTGCCAGCAGCTTCCCGGGAGGGCCGGGGAATGAGCAGTTCTTC. This gives the protein CASSFPGGPGNEQFF.